The 3 T cell receptor beta chains in this list originate from one sample, sequenced in a study of Ad26.COV2.S vaccination and SARS-CoV-2 variants. Data came from immunoSEQ multiplex PCR; TCRdb stores just in-frame clones and leaves some out. The repertoire holds 350,000 to 500,000 clones, with more than 75% as singletons. Treatment described: about 20 received Ad26.COV2.S at low or high dose, single or two shots; about 5 received placebo; per-sample allocation not given. Sampling was done on day 63 after the first vaccine or placebo injection. The sequencing here drew on peripheral blood, taken in a trial of Ad26.COV2.S vaccine versus placebo. The receptors were gathered from a person between 18 and 65 years old who received the Ad26.COV2.S COVID-19 vaccine or a placebo.

This clone was seen more than once but under ten times. The rearrangement uses TRBV28 and TRBJ1-6; 8 bases are a match to TRBD1. Germline V gene lookup returns CDR1 MDHEN and CDR2 SYDVKM. V gave up 6 bases and J gave up 0 bases; unmatched junction bases: 4. The CDR3 spans 16 residues. CDR3 DNA sequence: TGTGCCAGCAGGGACAGGGAGAGCTCCTATAATTCACCCCTCCACTTT. Translating it yields CASRDRESSYNSPLHF.

The chain employs TRBV19 and TRBJ1-5; maybe TRBD1 (6 bases). Germline-derived CDR1 and CDR2 are LNHDA and SQIVND (reference sequence). Trimming removed 2 bases at V and 7 bases at J, with 15 bases between. CDR3 length equals 15 residues. CDR3 sequence (DNA): TGTGCCAGTAGTATACGAGACAGGAGGTACCAGCCCCAGCATTTT. This encodes CASSIRDRRYQPQHF.

This clone was seen a single time. The J gene is TRBJ1-4, the V gene TRBV9, with no clear D. V was shortened by 0 bases and J by 7 bases, with 16 bases between the two germline ends. This CDR3 is built from 16 residues. Germline-derived CDR1 and CDR2 are SGDLS and YYNGEE. The CDR3 loop is CASSVGAAHGVEKLFF. CDR3 bases: TGTGCCAGCAGCGTAGGGGCCGCCCACGGGGTTGAAAAACTGTTTTTT.